This section outlines one T cell receptor (beta chain) sequence together with its context. CDR1 SGHRS and CDR2 YFSETQ come from the germline V gene. The CDR3 extends over 16 amino acids. V shed 4 bases, J shed 10 bases, and the junction held 16 bases outside the gene matches. This specimen belongs to a study of cytomegalovirus exposure and HLA in healthy donors. PCR employed 60 Vbeta and 13 Jbeta primers. Profiling relied on immunoSEQ multiplex PCR, and the TCRdb table lists in-frame clones only, not all of them. The sample includes approximately 150,000 clones, 80% seen only once; the top ten take 8.5% to 10%.

The V call is TRBV5-1, the J call TRBJ2-1; 8 bases align to TRBD2. This receptor was taken from a man in his late teens or twenties in good health and CMV-seropositive. The specimen sequenced was PBMCs. This CDR3 reads CASSVERSGRLGEQFF. The CDR3, as DNA: TGCGCCAGCAGCGTCGAGCGGAGCGGGAGATTGGGGGAGCAGTTCTTC. The full variable domain, rest sourced from reference TRBV5-1 and TRBJ2-1, is KAGVTQTPRYLIKTRGQQVTLSCSPISGHRSVSWYQQTPGQGLQFLFEYFSETQRNKGNFPGRFSGRQFSNSRSEMNVSTLELGDSALYLCASSVERSGRLGEQFFGPGTRLTVL.